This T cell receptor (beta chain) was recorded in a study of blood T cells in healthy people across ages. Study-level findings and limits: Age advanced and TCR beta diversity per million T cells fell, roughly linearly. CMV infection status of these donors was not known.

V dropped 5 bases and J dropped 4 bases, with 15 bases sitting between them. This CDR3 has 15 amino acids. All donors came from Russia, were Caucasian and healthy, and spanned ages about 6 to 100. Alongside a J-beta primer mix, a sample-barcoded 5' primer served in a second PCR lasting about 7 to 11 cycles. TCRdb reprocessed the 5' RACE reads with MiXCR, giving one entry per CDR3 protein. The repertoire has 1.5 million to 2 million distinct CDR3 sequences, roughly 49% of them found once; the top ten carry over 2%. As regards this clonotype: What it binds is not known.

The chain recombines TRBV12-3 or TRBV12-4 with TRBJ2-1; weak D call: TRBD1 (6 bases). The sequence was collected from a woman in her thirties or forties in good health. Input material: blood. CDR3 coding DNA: TGTGCCAGCAGTCTACCGGGACACGAGTACAATGAGCAGTTCTTC. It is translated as CASSLPGHEYNEQFF.